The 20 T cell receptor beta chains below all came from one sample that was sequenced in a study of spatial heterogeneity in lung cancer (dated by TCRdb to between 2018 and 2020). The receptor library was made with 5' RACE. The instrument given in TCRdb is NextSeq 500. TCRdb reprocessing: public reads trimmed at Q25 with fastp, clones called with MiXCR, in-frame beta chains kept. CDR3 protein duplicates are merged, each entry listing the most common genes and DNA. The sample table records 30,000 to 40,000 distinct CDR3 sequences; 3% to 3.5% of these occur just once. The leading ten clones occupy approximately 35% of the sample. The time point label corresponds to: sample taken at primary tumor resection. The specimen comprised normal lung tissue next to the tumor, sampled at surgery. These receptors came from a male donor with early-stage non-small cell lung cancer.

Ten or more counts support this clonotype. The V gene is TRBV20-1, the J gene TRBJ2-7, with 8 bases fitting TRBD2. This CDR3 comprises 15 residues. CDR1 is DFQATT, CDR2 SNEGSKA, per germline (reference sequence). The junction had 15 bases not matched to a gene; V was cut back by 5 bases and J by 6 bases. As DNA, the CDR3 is TGCAGTGCTCCGAAGGGACTAGACTTCTTTTCCGAGCAGTACTTC. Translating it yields CSAPKGLDFFSEQYF.

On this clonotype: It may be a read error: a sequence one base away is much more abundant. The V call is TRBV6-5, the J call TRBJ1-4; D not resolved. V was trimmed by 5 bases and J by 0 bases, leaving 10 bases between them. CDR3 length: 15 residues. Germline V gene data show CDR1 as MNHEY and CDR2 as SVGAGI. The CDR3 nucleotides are TGTGCCAGCAGTACCCGACCTGCAACTAATGAAAAACTGTTTTTT. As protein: CASSTRPATNEKLFF.

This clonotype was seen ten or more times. CDR3 DNA: TGTGCCATCAACAGCCTCGGCACAGATACGCAGTATTTT. Its translation: CAINSLGTDTQYF. V gene TRBV10-3 combines with J gene TRBJ2-3, with unresolved D. Germline assignment: CDR1 ENHRY and CDR2 SYGVKD. CDR3 size: 13 residues. The germline V and J ends were trimmed by 7 bases and 1 base, with 9 bases remaining between them.

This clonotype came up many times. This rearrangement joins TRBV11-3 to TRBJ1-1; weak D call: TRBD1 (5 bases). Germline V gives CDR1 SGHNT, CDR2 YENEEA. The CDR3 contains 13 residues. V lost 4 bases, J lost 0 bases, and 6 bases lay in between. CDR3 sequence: CASSWGMNTEAFF. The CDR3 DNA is TGTGCCAGCAGCTGGGGGATGAACACTGAAGCTTTCTTT.

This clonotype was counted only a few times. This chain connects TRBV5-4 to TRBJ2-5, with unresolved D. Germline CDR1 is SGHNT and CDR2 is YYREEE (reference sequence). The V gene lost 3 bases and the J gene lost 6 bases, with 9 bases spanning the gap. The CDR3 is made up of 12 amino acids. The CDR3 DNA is TGTGCCAGCAGCTCCCTCTCCCAGACCCAGTACTTC. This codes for CASSSLSQTQYF.

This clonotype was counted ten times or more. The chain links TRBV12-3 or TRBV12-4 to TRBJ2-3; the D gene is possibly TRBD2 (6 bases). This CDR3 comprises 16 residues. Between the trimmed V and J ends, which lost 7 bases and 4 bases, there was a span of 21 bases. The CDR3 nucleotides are TGTGCCAGCACCCCGGGGGTTGGGCGGGGCGCAGATACGCAGTATTTT. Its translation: CASTPGVGRGADTQYF.

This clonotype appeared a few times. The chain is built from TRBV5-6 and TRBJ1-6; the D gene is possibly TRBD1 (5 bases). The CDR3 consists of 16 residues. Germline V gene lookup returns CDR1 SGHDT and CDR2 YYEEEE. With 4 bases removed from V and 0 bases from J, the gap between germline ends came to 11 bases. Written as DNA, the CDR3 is TGTGCCAGCAGCAGGGGACTCAGCTCCTATAATTCACCCCTCCACTTT. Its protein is CASSRGLSSYNSPLHF.

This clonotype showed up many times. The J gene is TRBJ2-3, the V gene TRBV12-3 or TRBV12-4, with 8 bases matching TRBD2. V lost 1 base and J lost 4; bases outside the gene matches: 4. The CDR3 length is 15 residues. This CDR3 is CASSLGGGLSDTQYF. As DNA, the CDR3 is TGTGCCAGCAGTTTAGGCGGGGGGCTATCAGATACGCAGTATTTT.

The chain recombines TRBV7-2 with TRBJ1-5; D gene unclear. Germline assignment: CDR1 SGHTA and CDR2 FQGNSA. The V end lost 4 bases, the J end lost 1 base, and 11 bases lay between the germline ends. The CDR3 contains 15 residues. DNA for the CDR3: TGTGCCAGCAGCTGGACGGCGGGGAGCAATCAGCCCCAGCATTTT. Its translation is CASSWTAGSNQPQHF.

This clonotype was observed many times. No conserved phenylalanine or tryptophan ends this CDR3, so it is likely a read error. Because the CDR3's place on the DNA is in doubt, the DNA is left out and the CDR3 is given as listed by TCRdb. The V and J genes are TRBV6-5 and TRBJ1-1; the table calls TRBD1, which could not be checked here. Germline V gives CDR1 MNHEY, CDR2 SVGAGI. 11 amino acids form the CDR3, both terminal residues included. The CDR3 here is CASSYRGRIFL.

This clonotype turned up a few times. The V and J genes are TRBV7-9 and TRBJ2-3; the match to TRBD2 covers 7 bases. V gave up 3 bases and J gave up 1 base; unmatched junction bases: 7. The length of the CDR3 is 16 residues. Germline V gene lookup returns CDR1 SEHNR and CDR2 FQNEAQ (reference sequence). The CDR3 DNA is TGTGCCAGCAGCTTCCCCAGCGGGATCGGCACAGATACGCAGTATTTT. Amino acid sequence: CASSFPSGIGTDTQYF.

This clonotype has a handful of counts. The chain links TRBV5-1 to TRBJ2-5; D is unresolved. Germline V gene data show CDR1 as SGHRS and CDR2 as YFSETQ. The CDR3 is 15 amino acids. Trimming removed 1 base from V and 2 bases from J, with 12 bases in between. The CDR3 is CASSLNSGSQETQYF. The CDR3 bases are TGCGCCAGCAGCTTGAATAGTGGGTCTCAAGAGACCCAGTACTTC.

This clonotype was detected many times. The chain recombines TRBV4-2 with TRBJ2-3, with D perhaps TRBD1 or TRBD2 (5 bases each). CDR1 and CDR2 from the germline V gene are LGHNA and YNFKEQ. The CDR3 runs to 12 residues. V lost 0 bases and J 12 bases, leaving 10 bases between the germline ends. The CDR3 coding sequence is TGTGCCAGCAGCCAAGAAGGGACCCGACAGTATTTT. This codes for CASSQEGTRQYF.

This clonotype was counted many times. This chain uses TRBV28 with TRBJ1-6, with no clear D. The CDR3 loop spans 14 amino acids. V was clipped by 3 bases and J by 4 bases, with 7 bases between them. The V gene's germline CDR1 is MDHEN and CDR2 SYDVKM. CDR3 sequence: CASSFGSYNSPLHF. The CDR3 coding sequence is TGTGCCAGCAGTTTCGGCAGTTATAATTCACCCCTCCACTTT.

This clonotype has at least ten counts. The CDR3 is CASSSYPDGTDTQYF. CDR3 sequence (DNA): TGTGCCAGCAGCTCGTATCCCGACGGCACAGATACGCAGTATTTT. The genes are TRBV7-8 and TRBJ2-3; D gene unclear. Germline loops: CDR1 SGHVS, CDR2 FQNEAQ. Between the trimmed V and J ends, which lost 4 bases and 1 base, there was a span of 12 bases. The CDR3 covers 15 residues.

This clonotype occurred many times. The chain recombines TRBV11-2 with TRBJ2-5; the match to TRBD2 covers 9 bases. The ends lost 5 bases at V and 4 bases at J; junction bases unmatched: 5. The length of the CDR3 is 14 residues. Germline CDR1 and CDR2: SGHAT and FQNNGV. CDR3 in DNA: TGTGCCAGCAGCCTGACTAGCGGTGTAGAGACCCAGTACTTC. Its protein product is CASSLTSGVETQYF.

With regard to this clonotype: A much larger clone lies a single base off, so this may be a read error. The CDR3 sequence is CASRGSGANVLTF. The CDR3 DNA sequence: TGTGCCAGCAGGGGATCTGGGGCCAACGTCCTGACTTTC. The rearrangement uses TRBV6-2 or TRBV6-3 and TRBJ2-6; no clear D. CDR3 size: 13 residues. Germline-derived CDR1 and CDR2 are MNHEY and SVGEGT. V shed 6 bases and J shed 1 base, with 4 bases lying between them.

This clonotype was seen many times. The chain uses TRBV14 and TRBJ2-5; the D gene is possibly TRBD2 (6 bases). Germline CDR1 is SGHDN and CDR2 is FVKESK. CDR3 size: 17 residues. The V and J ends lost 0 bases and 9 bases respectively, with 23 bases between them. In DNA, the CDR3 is TGTGCCAGCAGCCAAGACCCCCTACTAGCAGTCCCGATGGCCCAGTACTTC. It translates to CASSQDPLLAVPMAQYF.

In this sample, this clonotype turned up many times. The CDR3 region has the DNA TGTGCCAGCAGCTTGGGAGGTCCCCAAGAGACCCAGTACTTC. It codes for CASSLGGPQETQYF. The rearrangement links TRBV7-8 to TRBJ2-5, with a possible D match to TRBD2 (6 bases). The CDR3 runs 14 residues. V shed 3 bases and J shed 1 base, with 9 bases lying between them. CDR1 and CDR2 from the germline V gene are SGHVS and FQNEAQ.

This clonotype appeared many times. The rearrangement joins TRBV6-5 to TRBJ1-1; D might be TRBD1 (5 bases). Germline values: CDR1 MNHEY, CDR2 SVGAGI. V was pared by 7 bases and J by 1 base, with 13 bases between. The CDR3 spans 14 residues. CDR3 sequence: CASKDGTPNTEAFF. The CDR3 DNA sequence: TGTGCCAGCAAGGACGGGACTCCGAACACTGAAGCTTTCTTT.